This T cell receptor beta chain was captured in a study of shared clonotypes between healthy human individuals. With regard to this clone: One end of the junction is discordant with germline, which a read error may explain.

An approximately 220 ng quantity of DNA, tens of thousands of T cell genomes, went into the sorted-subset replicate PCRs. Libraries were prepared by immunoSEQ multiplex PCR; TCRdb keeps only in-frame clonotypes and omits some of them. Of over a million clones listed, roughly 75% were seen once; the top ten hold around 1.4%. The germline gives CDR1 SGHNT, CDR2 YYREEE (reference sequence). The CDR3 totals 14 residues. Sequencing used memory CD4+ T cells sorted from blood. Subset in this sample: CD45RA-negative fraction. The clonotype comes from a man between 18 and 35 years old in good health. The rearrangement joins TRBV5-4 to TRBJ2-6; the D is unclear. CDR3 DNA sequence: TGTGCCAGCATAAATTACGTACCAGACAAAGTCGGGCCATTC. Residues: CASINYVPDKVGPF.